The rows below give T cell receptor beta chains drawn from one sample of a study of blood T cell repertoires in COVID-19. Profiled with immunoSEQ multiplex PCR; TCRdb holds only in-frame clones, not every one. The data show some 20,000 clones, around 86% seen once. The sample was peripheral blood. The receptors were sampled from a human donor with active COVID-19. The donor label of this sample is uncertain. The CDR3 runs from the conserved cysteine through the conserved F or W. D genes are given only for firm matches. Clone size appears in some rows only: once, few, many, or a class for an expanded clone.

V	length	size	J	D	DNA	CDR3
TRBV7-6	14	few	TRBJ2-1	-	TGTGCCAGCAGCTCTCCTAGTTTTTGGGATGAGCAGTTCTTC	CASSSPSFWDEQFF
TRBV4-1	15	once	TRBJ1-2	-	TGCGCCAGCAGCCAAGATGGAAGGGGGTTCTATGGCTACACCTTC	CASSQDGRGFYGYTF
TRBV10-3	14	-	TRBJ2-1	TRBD1	TGTGCCATCAGTGGGGGACAGGGGGAGAGTGAGCAGTTCTTC	CAISGGQGESEQFF
TRBV29-1	12	-	TRBJ1-5	-	TGCAGCGCCTACAAACAGGGTCAGCCCCAGCATTTT	CSAYKQGQPQHF
TRBV7-2	14	few	TRBJ2-7	TRBD1	TGTGCCAGCAGCTGGGACAGGGGGCCCTACGAGCAGTACTTC	CASSWDRGPYEQYF
TRBV4-1	13	-	TRBJ2-1	-	TGCGCCAGCAGCTCAGTGACAGACAATGAGCAGTTCTTC	CASSSVTDNEQFF
TRBV7-9	17	-	TRBJ2-4	TRBD1	TGTGCCAGCAGCTTAGGTCAGGGGGCAGGAGCCAAAAACATTCAGTACTTC	CASSLGQGAGAKNIQYF
TRBV9	14	-	TRBJ2-7	-	TGTGCCAGCAGCGTCGCAGGGCCCTCCTACGAGCAGTACTTC	CASSVAGPSYEQYF
TRBV3-1/TRBV3-2	17	-	TRBJ2-3	TRBD2	TGTGCCAGCAGCCACGCGGGGGGGCCGTCGGGGACAGATACGCAGTATTTT	CASSHAGGPSGTDTQYF
TRBV29-1	14	-	TRBJ2-4	-	TGCAGCGGGAAAACCGGGAGTACTAAAAACATTCAGTACTTC	CSGKTGSTKNIQYF
TRBV2	13	-	TRBJ1-5	-	TGTGCCAGCATGGCCAGGCTCAAACAGCCCCAGCATTTT	CASMARLKQPQHF
TRBV7-6	15	-	TRBJ1-4	-	TGTGCCAGCAGCTTAGGGGGAGGAGTAGGTGAAAAACTGTTTTTT	CASSLGGGVGEKLFF
TRBV6-2/TRBV6-3	16	once	TRBJ1-2	-	TGTGCCAGCAGTTACCCCATCGGGCAGGGGAAAAGTGGCTACACCTTC	CASSYPIGQGKSGYTF
TRBV6-5	15	few	TRBJ2-6	-	TGTGCCAGCAGGACAGGAACCTCTGGGGCCAACGTCCTGACTTTC	CASRTGTSGANVLTF
TRBV11-3	14	-	TRBJ2-5	TRBD2	TGTGCCAGCAGCTTAGCGGGGGGGCCGCAGACCCAGTACTTC	CASSLAGGPQTQYF
TRBV7-2	14	-	TRBJ1-1	-	TGTGCCAGCAGCCAAACCAGTATGAACACTGAAGCTTTCTTT	CASSQTSMNTEAFF
TRBV7-9	14	-	TRBJ1-2	-	TGTGCCAGCAGCCCCGGACCAGGGTACCATGGCTACACCTTC	CASSPGPGYHGYTF
TRBV9	14	-	TRBJ1-2	-	TGTGCCCGCGGGGCGGGGGGCGGTAACTATGGCTACACCTTC	CARGAGGGNYGYTF
TRBV11-1	13	-	TRBJ2-5	-	TGTGCCAGCAGCATAGATAACCAAGAGACCCAGTACTTC	CASSIDNQETQYF
TRBV19	15	-	TRBJ1-2	TRBD1	TGTGCCAGTAGTAAACAGGGGGCAACCGTCGATGGCTACACCTTC	CASSKQGATVDGYTF
TRBV5-8	15	-	TRBJ2-5	TRBD1	TGTGCCAGCAGCGCTACCGGGACAGCGAAAGAGACCCAGTACTTC	CASSATGTAKETQYF
TRBV3-1/TRBV3-2	15	-	TRBJ2-7	-	TGTGCCAGCAGCCAATCTAGCGATCCGACCTACGAGCAGTACTTC	CASSQSSDPTYEQYF